The T cell receptor beta chain described here comes from a study of long-term antiretroviral therapy in people with HIV. General study findings and limits: Dominating the repertoire at all time points were the clones that expanded before ART. HIV repertoires spanned tighter CDR3 length ranges than controls did.

This CDR3 comprises 13 residues. The V gene's germline CDR1 is MDHEN and CDR2 SYDVKM. The trim removed 10 bases at V and 4 bases at J, leaving 7 bases unmatched. Turning to this clone: Its antigen is currently unknown.

The assay used was immunoSEQ (version v3.0), run at survey level. Assay used: immunoSEQ multiplex PCR; TCRdb lists only in-frame clones, some missing. The sample records more than 15,000 clones, about 81% being singletons. The J gene is TRBJ2-4, the V gene TRBV28; 7 nucleotides match TRBD1. The sequence was collected from a man aged 18 to 35 with HIV. The sequences come from unsorted PBMCs, collected 0.3 years after starting antiretroviral therapy. CDR3 residues: CATIDRAKNIQYF. DNA of the CDR3: TGTGCCACCATAGACAGGGCTAAAAACATTCAGTACTTC.